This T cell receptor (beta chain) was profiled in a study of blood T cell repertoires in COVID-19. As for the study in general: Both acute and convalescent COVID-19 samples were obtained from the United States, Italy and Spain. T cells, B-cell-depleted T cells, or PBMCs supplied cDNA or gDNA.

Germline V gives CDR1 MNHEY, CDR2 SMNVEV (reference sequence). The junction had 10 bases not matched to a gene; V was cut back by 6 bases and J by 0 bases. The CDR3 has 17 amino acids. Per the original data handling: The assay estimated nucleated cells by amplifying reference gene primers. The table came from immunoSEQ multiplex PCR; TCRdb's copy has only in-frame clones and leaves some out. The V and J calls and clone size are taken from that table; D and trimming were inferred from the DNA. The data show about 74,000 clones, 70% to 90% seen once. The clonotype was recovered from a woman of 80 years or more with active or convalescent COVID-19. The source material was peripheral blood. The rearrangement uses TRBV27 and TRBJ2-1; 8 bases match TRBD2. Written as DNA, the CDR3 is TGTGCCAGCAGACTACGACTCAGCGGGGGCTCCTACAATGAGCAGTTCTTC. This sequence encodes CASRLRLSGGSYNEQFF.